This T cell receptor (beta chain) derives from a study of T cells in Graves' hyperthyroidism and ophthalmopathy. Trimming pared 2 bases from V and 1 base from J, leaving 8 bases between. The CDR3 runs 14 residues. The germline V gene has CDR1 MNHEY and CDR2 SVGAGI. This clonotype has a handful of counts. Regions amplified from RNA transcripts were the TCR beta CDR3 regions. Carried out on the TCR CDR3, a first-round RT-PCR used the HTBI primer set. One entry per CDR3 protein results from TCRdb running MiXCR on the multiplex PCR reads. Seen here are over 700,000 distinct CDR3 sequences, over 35% observed once, and the top ten hold over 8%.

The receptor was derived from a man aged 18 to 29 with Graves' hyperthyroidism. The chain links TRBV6-5 to TRBJ1-1; D unclear. Material for sequencing was blood. The CDR3 region is CASSYQAANTEAFF. The CDR3 nucleotides read TGTGCCAGCAGTTACCAGGCAGCGAACACTGAAGCTTTCTTT.